Below, 25 T cell receptor beta chains from the same sample are listed, as sequenced in a study of cytomegalovirus exposure and HLA in healthy donors. The protocol was immunoSEQ multiplex PCR, while the TCRdb copy is restricted to in-frame clones and leaves out a portion. The sample lists 150,000 to 200,000 clones; roughly 86% were seen once. Sequencing was performed on PBMCs. Every receptor here comes from a young woman in good health and CMV-seronegative.

This chain uses TRBV6-4 with TRBJ2-7; 7 bases map to TRBD1. CDR1 and CDR2 (germline): MRHNA, SNTAGT. Unmatched junction bases numbered 11, after V lost 3 bases and J lost 3 bases. This CDR3 is 16 amino acids long. CDR3 nucleotides: TGTGCCAGCAGTGAGTTTGGTCCACAGGGGCTCTACGAGCAGTACTTC. It yields the protein CASSEFGPQGLYEQYF.

V usage is TRBV29-1 and J usage is TRBJ2-1; the match to TRBD1 covers 7 bases. The V gene's germline CDR1 is SQVTM and CDR2 ANQGSEA. The CDR3 spans 13 residues. J was trimmed by 0 bases and V by 7 bases; bases with no gene match: 3. CDR3 coding DNA: TGCAGCGCATACAGGGGCTCCTACAATGAGCAGTTCTTC. The encoded protein is CSAYRGSYNEQFF.

This sequence joins TRBV5-6 and TRBJ2-7; D call uncertain. V dropped 4 bases and J dropped 2 bases, with 16 bases sitting between them. The germline V gene encodes CDR1 SGHDT and CDR2 YYEEEE. The length of the CDR3 is 15 residues. The CDR3: CASSPWRWVTYEQYF. The CDR3 coding sequence is TGTGCCAGCAGCCCCTGGCGGTGGGTTACCTACGAGCAGTACTTC.

V usage is TRBV7-9 and J usage is TRBJ2-3; TRBD2 might be the D (6 bases). V lost 6 bases and J lost 2, with 18 bases in between. CDR3 length equals 16 residues. Germline assignment: CDR1 SEHNR and CDR2 FQNEAQ (reference sequence). The CDR3 here is CASRPASGSYTDTQYF. CDR3 nucleotides: TGTGCCAGCAGGCCGGCCTCCGGGAGTTACACAGATACGCAGTATTTT.

This chain joins TRBV2 and TRBJ2-7, with 10 bases fitting TRBD2. V shed 1 base, J shed 1 base, and the junction held 7 bases outside the gene matches. The length of the CDR3 is 17 residues. Germline V gives CDR1 SNHLY, CDR2 FYNNEI. In nucleotides, the CDR3 is TGTGCCAGCAGTGAAGAACGTCTAGCGGGAGTATCCTACGAGCAGTACTTC. Protein: CASSEERLAGVSYEQYF. The complete variable domain, with remaining parts taken from reference TRBV2 and TRBJ2-7, reads EPEVTQTPSHQVTQMGQEVILRCVPISNHLYFYWYRQILGQKVEFLVSFYNNEISEKSEIFDDQFSVERPDGSNFTLKIRSTKLEDSAMYFCASSEERLAGVSYEQYFGPGTRLTVT.

The chain uses TRBV15 and TRBJ1-2, with 10 bases identical to TRBD1. Germline V gene data show CDR1 as LNHNV and CDR2 as YYDKDF (reference sequence). Trimming took 6 bases from V and 0 from J; bases not matched to a gene: 1. This CDR3 region has 14 residues. The CDR3 coding sequence is TGTGCCACCAGTGACAGGGGGCCTAACTATGGCTACACCTTC. This translates into CATSDRGPNYGYTF. The entire variable domain, with the rest obtained from reference TRBV15 and TRBJ1-2, is as follows: DAMVIQNPRYQVTQFGKPVTLSCSQTLNHNVMYWYQQKSSQAPKLLFHYYDKDFNNEADTPDNFQSRRPNTSFCFLDIRSPGLGDTAMYLCATSDRGPNYGYTFGSGTRLTVV.

This clone was recorded only once. The V call is TRBV9, the J call TRBJ2-1, with D possibly being TRBD2 (6 bases). This CDR3 has 18 residues. From germline, CDR1 is SGDLS and CDR2 YYNGEE. The germline V and J ends were trimmed by 0 bases and 7 bases, with 23 bases remaining between them. The CDR3 sequence: CASSVGSQGGISRNEQFF. The CDR3 DNA reads TGTGCCAGCAGCGTAGGTTCCCAAGGCGGGATCTCAAGGAATGAGCAGTTCTTC.

The V call is TRBV7-7, the J call TRBJ2-5; no clear D. This CDR3 is built from 13 residues. V lost 1 base to trimming and J lost 3 bases, with 6 bases between them. The germline gives CDR1 SSHAT, CDR2 FNYEAQ (reference sequence). CDR3 in DNA: TGTGCCAGCAGCTTAGGGCAGAAAGAGACCCAGTACTTC. This encodes CASSLGQKETQYF.

This clone was seen a few times. The CDR3 sequence is CASSLWARHQETQYF. The CDR3 DNA follows: TGTGCCAGCAGCTTATGGGCTCGGCACCAAGAGACCCAGTACTTC. V usage is TRBV7-8 and J usage is TRBJ2-5; D is ambiguous. Germline V lookup: CDR1 SGHVS, CDR2 FQNEAQ. The CDR3 has 15 amino acids. V lost 2 bases, J lost 0 bases, and 10 bases lay in between.

V usage is TRBV5-1 and J usage is TRBJ1-2; D not certain. Germline V gives CDR1 SGHRS, CDR2 YFSETQ. The CDR3 is 11 amino acids. The germline V and J ends were trimmed by 4 bases and 3 bases, with 4 bases remaining between them. Written as DNA, the CDR3 is TGCGCCAGCAGCCCTGACTATGGCTACACCTTC. It translates to CASSPDYGYTF. The complete variable domain, with remaining parts taken from reference TRBV5-1 and TRBJ1-2, reads KAGVTQTPRYLIKTRGQQVTLSCSPISGHRSVSWYQQTPGQGLQFLFEYFSETQRNKGNFPGRFSGRQFSNSRSEMNVSTLELGDSALYLCASSPDYGYTFGSGTRLTVV.

The CDR3 nucleotides are TGTGCCAGCAGCCGGGGGTCAGGGCCCCTCCACTTT. This translates into CASSRGSGPLHF. The V gene is TRBV5-4, the J gene TRBJ1-6, with a tentative D call TRBD1 (5 bases). The CDR3 extends over 12 amino acids. Germline values: CDR1 SGHNT, CDR2 YYREEE (reference sequence). Between the trimmed V and J ends, which lost 4 bases and 13 bases, there was a span of 12 bases.

The rearrangement uses TRBV25-1 and TRBJ2-1; possible D gene TRBD2, 5 bases. Germline CDR1 and CDR2: MGHDK and SYGVNS. The V end was cut by 8 bases, the J end by 2 bases, with 19 bases between. The CDR3 totals 16 residues. The CDR3 DNA follows: TGTGCCAGCTACCCAGCGGTCGAGGGTGCCTACAATGAGCAGTTCTTC. This sequence encodes CASYPAVEGAYNEQFF. The full variable domain, completed using reference TRBV25-1 and TRBJ2-1, is EADIYQTPRYLVIGTGKKITLECSQTMGHDKMYWYQQDPGMELHLIHYSYGVNSTEKGDLSSESTVSRIRTEHFPLTLESARPSHTSQYLCASYPAVEGAYNEQFFGPGTRLTVL.

This sequence joins TRBV7-6 and TRBJ1-1, with D maybe TRBD1 (6 bases). Germline V gene data show CDR1 as SGHVS and CDR2 as FNYEAQ. V lost 1 base to trimming and J lost 0 bases, with 9 bases between them. The CDR3 is made up of 15 amino acids. The CDR3 DNA sequence: TGTGCCAGCAGCTTAGGGACAGCCATGAACACTGAAGCTTTCTTT. Protein sequence: CASSLGTAMNTEAFF.

This chain uses TRBV15 with TRBJ1-2, with 8 bases fitting TRBD1. Germline CDR1 is LNHNV and CDR2 is YYDKDF (reference sequence). The CDR3 loop spans 15 amino acids. The trim removed 3 bases at V and 2 bases at J, leaving 5 bases unmatched. The CDR3 sequence is CATSSMDRVNYGYTF. The CDR3 DNA reads as TGTGCCACCAGCAGCATGGACAGGGTAAACTATGGCTACACCTTC. Supplemented by reference TRBV15 and TRBJ1-2, the full variable domain reads DAMVIQNPRYQVTQFGKPVTLSCSQTLNHNVMYWYQQKSSQAPKLLFHYYDKDFNNEADTPDNFQSRRPNTSFCFLDIRSPGLGDTAMYLCATSSMDRVNYGYTFGSGTRLTVV.

This clone was observed a single time. V usage is TRBV5-1 and J usage is TRBJ2-3; D possibly corresponds to TRBD2 (6 bases). Germline V gene data show CDR1 as SGHRS and CDR2 as YFSETQ. This CDR3 has 15 residues. Between the trimmed V and J ends, which lost 2 bases and 0 bases, there was a span of 10 bases. The DNA for the CDR3 is TGCGCCAGCAGCTTTAGCGGTCCTAGCACAGATACGCAGTATTTT. Residues: CASSFSGPSTDTQYF.

The gene calls are TRBV25-1 and TRBJ1-4; D is possibly TRBD1 (5 bases). Germline CDR1 reads MGHDK; CDR2 reads SYGVNS. The CDR3 consists of 15 residues. The V end lost 5 bases, the J end lost 3 bases, and 13 bases lay between the germline ends. In nucleotides, the CDR3 is TGTGCCAGCAGTCCCACCCAGGGTGCTAATGAAAAACTGTTTTTT. It specifies CASSPTQGANEKLFF.

This chain connects TRBV10-3 to TRBJ1-4, with 12 nucleotides matching TRBD1. The V and J ends lost 0 bases and 11 bases, in that order; junction bases with no gene match: 7. CDR1 is ENHRY and CDR2 is SYGVKD in the germline V gene. This CDR3 has 16 amino acids. This CDR3 reads CAISESPGQGALKLFF. The DNA for the CDR3 is TGTGCCATCAGTGAGTCGCCGGGACAGGGGGCGTTGAAACTGTTTTTT.

The chain uses TRBV18 and TRBJ2-6; TRBD1 matches 11 bases. Trimming cost V 1 base and J 2 bases; bases outside gene matches: 16. Germline V gives CDR1 KGHSH, CDR2 LQKENI. This CDR3 contains 22 residues. This CDR3 reads CASSPQVRLIGQGAPGANVLTF. The CDR3 DNA sequence: TGTGCCAGCTCACCACAGGTCCGCCTTATCGGACAGGGGGCGCCTGGGGCCAACGTCCTGACTTTC.

This clone has ten or more counts. The chain employs TRBV5-4 and TRBJ2-7, with TRBD1 matching 7 bases. There are 14 residues in the CDR3. Germline assignment: CDR1 SGHNT and CDR2 YYREEE (reference sequence). The ends lost 0 bases at V and 5 bases at J; junction bases unmatched: 5. CDR3 bases: TGTGCCAGCAGCTTGGGCCAGGGGGAGAACGAGCAGTACTTC. Its translation: CASSLGQGENEQYF. The complete variable domain, with remaining parts taken from reference TRBV5-4 and TRBJ2-7, reads ETGVTQSPTHLIKTRGQQVTLRCSSQSGHNTVSWYQQALGQGPQFIFQYYREEENGRGNFPPRFSGLQFPNYSSELNVNALELDDSALYLCASSLGQGENEQYFGPGTRLTVT.

The CDR3 sequence is CASTRGGSRTDTQYF. CDR3 in DNA: TGTGCCAGCACCCGCGGGGGGTCGAGGACAGATACGCAGTATTTT. The J gene is TRBJ2-3, the V gene TRBV5-4; 8 bases match TRBD2. In germline, CDR1 is SGHNT, CDR2 YYREEE (reference sequence). V lost 6 bases to trimming and J lost 3 bases; unmatched junction nucleotides: 9. The CDR3 contains 15 residues. Together with reference TRBV5-4 and TRBJ2-3, the CDR3 gives the full variable domain: ETGVTQSPTHLIKTRGQQVTLRCSSQSGHNTVSWYQQALGQGPQFIFQYYREEENGRGNFPPRFSGLQFPNYSSELNVNALELDDSALYLCASTRGGSRTDTQYFGPGTRLTVL.

The V gene is TRBV7-9, the J gene TRBJ1-1; 8 bases align to TRBD1. The CDR3 spans 13 residues. CDR1 and CDR2 (germline): SEHNR, FQNEAQ (reference sequence). Trimming at V came to 4 bases and at J to 8 bases, leaving 6 bases not matched to a gene. The CDR3 region is CASSSRQGQEAFF. In DNA form, the CDR3 reads TGTGCCAGCAGCTCCAGACAGGGGCAGGAAGCTTTCTTT. Combining the CDR3 with reference TRBV7-9 and TRBJ1-1 gives the whole variable domain DTGVSQNPRHKITKRGQNVTFRCDPISEHNRLYWYRQTLGQGPEFLTYFQNEAQLEKSRLLSDRFSAERPKGSFSTLEIQRTEQGDSAMYLCASSSRQGQEAFFGQGTRLTVV.

The CDR3 here is CASSLQTEALYGYTF. DNA of the CDR3: TGTGCCAGCAGCTTACAGACAGAGGCCCTATATGGCTACACCTTC. The chain has TRBV11-2 and TRBJ1-2; D perhaps matches TRBD1 (5 bases). CDR3 length equals 15 residues. CDR1 and CDR2 (germline): SGHAT, FQNNGV. V was cut by 2 bases and J by 5 bases, with 15 bases left in between.

In its sample, this clone was seen a few times. V gene TRBV12-5 combines with J gene TRBJ1-2; 9 nucleotides agree with TRBD1. The CDR3 runs to 16 residues. The trim removed 6 bases at V and 8 bases at J, leaving 16 bases unmatched. Per germline, CDR1 LGHNT and CDR2 FRNRAP. The CDR3 sequence is CASGEGGQGRMGGYTF. The CDR3 DNA reads as TGTGCTAGTGGAGAGGGGGGACAGGGACGAATGGGCGGCTACACCTTC.

CDR3 sequence reads: CATRTDLAKNIQYF. The CDR3 region has the DNA TGCGCCACCAGGACAGATTTAGCCAAAAACATTCAGTACTTC. This chain connects TRBV5-1 to TRBJ2-4, with TRBD1 as a possible D gene (6 bases). Between the trimmed V and J ends, which lost 9 bases and 0 bases, there was a span of 13 bases. CDR1 SGHRS and CDR2 YFSETQ come from the germline V gene. The CDR3 loop spans 14 amino acids.

This chain uses TRBV4-1 with TRBJ1-5; D not certain. Trimming shortened V by 0 bases and J by 3 bases, and 6 bases separated the two germline ends. Germline CDR1 MGHRA, CDR2 YSYEKL. The CDR3 contains 14 residues. The CDR3 is CASSQEADNQPQHF. In DNA form, the CDR3 reads TGCGCCAGCAGCCAAGAGGCAGACAATCAGCCCCAGCATTTT.